The T cell receptor (beta chain) under discussion was sequenced for a study of blood T cell repertoires in COVID-19. Sequencing used immunoSEQ multiplex PCR; TCRdb keeps in-frame clones, though not all of them. The sample yields 250,000 to 350,000 clones, 80% to 90% seen once. Those who participated ranged in age from about 18 to 89 years and resided in approximately 23 US areas. The V segment lost 2 bases and the J segment 8 bases; nucleotides outside the gene matches: 10. The CDR3 loop spans 15 amino acids. The germline V gene has CDR1 MRHNA and CDR2 SNTAGT. The V gene is TRBV6-4, the J gene TRBJ2-3; 7 nucleotides line up with TRBD2. Source material: PBMCs or T cells enriched from blood (not recorded which). This TCR came from a woman younger than 45 who had recovered from COVID-19. CDR3: CASSDELGGPGTQYF. The CDR3 nucleotides are TGTGCCAGCAGTGACGAGTTGGGAGGGCCCGGTACGCAGTATTTT.